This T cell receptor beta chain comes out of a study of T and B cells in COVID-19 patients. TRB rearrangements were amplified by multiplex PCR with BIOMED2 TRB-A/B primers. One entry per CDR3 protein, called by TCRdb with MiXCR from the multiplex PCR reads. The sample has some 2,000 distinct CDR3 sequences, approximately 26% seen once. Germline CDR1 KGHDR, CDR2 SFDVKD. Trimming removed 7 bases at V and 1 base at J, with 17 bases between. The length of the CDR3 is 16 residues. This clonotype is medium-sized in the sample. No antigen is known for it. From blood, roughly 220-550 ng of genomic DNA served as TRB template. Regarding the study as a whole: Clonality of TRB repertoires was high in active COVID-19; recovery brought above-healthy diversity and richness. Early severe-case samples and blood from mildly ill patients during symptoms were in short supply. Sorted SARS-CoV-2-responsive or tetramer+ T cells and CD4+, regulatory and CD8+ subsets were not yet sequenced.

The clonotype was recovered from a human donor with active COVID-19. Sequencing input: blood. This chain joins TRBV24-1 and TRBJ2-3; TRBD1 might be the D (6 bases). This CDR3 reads CATSRAAGTRTDTQYF. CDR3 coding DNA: TGTGCCACCAGCAGGGCCGCTGGGACACGCACAGATACGCAGTATTTT.